This record concerns one TCR beta chain sequence. What it recognizes is unknown. The germline CDR1 and CDR2 sequences are KGHSH and LQKENI. Trimming took 3 bases from V and 5 from J; bases not matched to a gene: 4. The CDR3 loop spans 14 amino acids. This sample stems from a study of beta chain features in type 1 diabetes. Sequencing targeted expressed TCRB transcripts, as all isolated RNA had been reverse transcribed. Produced via immunoSEQ multiplex PCR; TCRdb's table is partial and in-frame only. This table has roughly 260,000 clones, about 11% appearing once. Study-level points and caveats: Among all four CD4+ subsets, Type 1 diabetes patients had TCRB CDR3s that were moderately but significantly shorter. A closer apparent resemblance between naive, central memory and Treg TCRB repertoires was seen in patients than in healthy donors.

The rearrangement links TRBV18 to TRBJ2-1, with 7 bases fitting TRBD1. Sequenced input: naive CD4+ T cells from blood. The clonotype originates from a man aged 25-40 years with type 1 diabetes. This CDR3 is CASSPGQLNNEQFF. The CDR3 coding sequence is TGTGCCAGCTCACCGGGACAGCTGAACAATGAGCAGTTCTTC.